A selection of T cell receptor beta chains follows, all from one sample in a study of blood T cell repertoires in COVID-19. Some clones are missing from TCRdb's copy, which holds only in-frame ones; the method was immunoSEQ multiplex PCR. This table has about 47,000 clones, around 81% appearing once. Sequences were obtained from peripheral blood. The receptors stem from a woman at least 80 years old with COVID-19, enrolled during active disease. Both conserved end residues are part of each CDR3. The D gene is left open where the match is weak. Size is stated for part of the rows, as once, few or many counts, or as a class when the clone is expanded.

DNA	CDR3	J	size	V	D
TGTGCCAGCAGAGCGGGACTAGCGGGAGACAATGAGCAGTTCTTC	CASRAGLAGDNEQFF	TRBJ2-1	NA	TRBV2	TRBD2
TGTGCCAGCCTTTTGCGGGAGCAGTACTTC	CASLLREQYF	TRBJ2-7	NA	TRBV12-3/TRBV12-4	NA
TGTGCCAGCAGTTTAAATAACGGACAGGGGATTCTTCGGCATTTT	CASSLNNGQGILRHF	TRBJ1-5	NA	TRBV28	TRBD1
TGTGCCAGCAGCTTAAAGATGCCGGGACAAAACTATGGCTACACCTTC	CASSLKMPGQNYGYTF	TRBJ1-2	few	TRBV13	NA
TGCGCCAGCAGCTTGGAAAACAAAGCGGCGACTAGCACAGATACGCAGTATTTT	CASSLENKAATSTDTQYF	TRBJ2-3	NA	TRBV5-1	NA
TGTGCCAGCAGCCGACGGACAGGGGGCCATAATTCACCCCTCCACTTT	CASSRRTGGHNSPLHF	TRBJ1-6	once	TRBV9	TRBD1
TGTGCCAGCAGCTCAGGGGTGGAGGAAAAACTGTTTTTT	CASSSGVEEKLFF	TRBJ1-4	NA	TRBV7-9	NA
TGTGCCAGCAGCCCAAATGGAGTGGAACCTAACTATGGCTACACCTTC	CASSPNGVEPNYGYTF	TRBJ1-2	few	TRBV7-8	NA
TGTGCCAGCAGCGAGGGACTAGGGAACACCATATATTTT	CASSEGLGNTIYF	TRBJ1-3	NA	TRBV7-3	NA
TGCGCCAGCAGCCAAGATTCGGCAGGGGACACTGAAGCTTTCTTT	CASSQDSAGDTEAFF	TRBJ1-1	NA	TRBV4-1	NA
TGCGCCAGCAGCCAAGAAGGGGCGGGGGGCACGTCCTACAATGAGCAGTTCTTC	CASSQEGAGGTSYNEQFF	TRBJ2-1	NA	TRBV4-1	TRBD2
TGTGCCAGCAGCTCAGTTCCAGATACGCAGTATTTT	CASSSVPDTQYF	TRBJ2-3	NA	TRBV28	NA
TGTGCCTGCCGACGCCTAGCGGGATACGAGCAGTACTTC	CACRRLAGYEQYF	TRBJ2-7	NA	TRBV30	TRBD2
TGTGCCAGCAGCTCCCTTAGGAACACCGGGGAGCTGTTTTTT	CASSSLRNTGELFF	TRBJ2-2	NA	TRBV5-4	NA
TGTGCCAGTAGTAGCTCTTCGTGGGAGGGGACCAATCAGCCCCAGCATTTT	CASSSSSWEGTNQPQHF	TRBJ1-5	NA	TRBV19	NA
TGTGCCAGCAGTGAATCCGGGAGTGGCTCCTACAATGAGCAGTTCTTC	CASSESGSGSYNEQFF	TRBJ2-1	NA	TRBV6-4	NA
TGTGCCAGCAGCCAAGCCCCGGAGCAAGCCTACGAGCAGTACTTC	CASSQAPEQAYEQYF	TRBJ2-7	NA	TRBV4-2	NA
TGTGCCAGCAGCTTAGTCGCCAGCTCCTATAATTCACCCCTCCACTTT	CASSLVASSYNSPLHF	TRBJ1-6	few	TRBV11-2	NA
TGCGCCAGCAGCGCGACAGACTATGGCTACACCTTC	CASSATDYGYTF	TRBJ1-2	NA	TRBV5-1	NA
TGTGCCAGCAGCCAGTTTACTAGCGGGAGGGGTGAAATGGGAGAGCAGTTCTTC	CASSQFTSGRGEMGEQFF	TRBJ2-1	NA	TRBV14	TRBD2
TGTGCCAGCTCACGGGGGCAGGGGAGCACAGATACGCAGTATTTT	CASSRGQGSTDTQYF	TRBJ2-3	NA	TRBV18	NA
TGTGCCAGCAGTTACTCGCGGGAGGCACTTTACGAGCAGTACTTC	CASSYSREALYEQYF	TRBJ2-7	NA	TRBV6-5	TRBD2
TGTGCCAGCAGGGAGACTAGCGCCTCCTACAATGAGCAGTTCTTC	CASRETSASYNEQFF	TRBJ2-1	NA	TRBV2	TRBD2
TGTGCCAGCAGTGGGACTCAGTACAATGAGCAGTTCTTC	CASSGTQYNEQFF	TRBJ2-1	NA	TRBV2	NA
TGTGCCAGCAGCTCGCGACCGCAGGGGGGAGTCATTCAGTACTTC	CASSSRPQGGVIQYF	TRBJ2-4	NA	TRBV21-1	NA
TGTGCCAGCAGCTATGTTGAGCAGTTCTTC	CASSYVEQFF	TRBJ2-1	NA	TRBV2	NA
TGTGCCAGCAGCCACCCTTTTGCGGGGGCAAGGGTCTCCGAGCAGTACTTC	CASSHPFAGARVSEQYF	TRBJ2-7	NA	TRBV14	NA
TGTGCCACCAGTGATGTACAGGGGGGCAATGAGCAGTTCTTC	CATSDVQGGNEQFF	TRBJ2-1	NA	TRBV24-1	TRBD1
TGTGCCAGCAGCCAAAGGCTAGCGGGATCGGATACGCAGTATTTT	CASSQRLAGSDTQYF	TRBJ2-3	NA	TRBV3-1/TRBV3-2	TRBD2
TGCGCCAGCAGGGCTCCCCGAGGCACCGGGGAGCTGTTTTTT	CASRAPRGTGELFF	TRBJ2-2	NA	TRBV10-2	NA
TGTGCCAGCAGCTTACTACGAATGAACACTGAAGCTTTCTTT	CASSLLRMNTEAFF	TRBJ1-1	NA	TRBV7-2	NA
TGTGCCAGCAGCGGTAGCGGGAGCTCGGATGAGCAGTTCTTC	CASSGSGSSDEQFF	TRBJ2-1	few	TRBV9	TRBD2
TGTGCCAGCAGCCGACGGGACTCTGGGGCCAACGTCCTGACTTTC	CASSRRDSGANVLTF	TRBJ2-6	NA	TRBV9	NA
TGTGCCAGCAGTCCGCGGGGCCAGGCCAACAATCAGCCCCAGCATTTT	CASSPRGQANNQPQHF	TRBJ1-5	NA	TRBV2	NA
TGTGCCAGCAGCGTTCGGACTAGCGGTTGGGAGACCCAGTACTTC	CASSVRTSGWETQYF	TRBJ2-5	once	TRBV25-1	TRBD2
TGTGCCAGCAGCTTAATTAGCGGGAGAGGGAATGAGCAGTTCTTC	CASSLISGRGNEQFF	TRBJ2-1	NA	TRBV11-2	TRBD2
TGTGCCAGCAGCCGCGGGAACGAGCAGTTCTTC	CASSRGNEQFF	TRBJ2-1	NA	TRBV7-8	NA
TGTGCCAGCAGTTACGGGACTACGGCCTTCAATGAGCAGTTCTTC	CASSYGTTAFNEQFF	TRBJ2-1	NA	TRBV6-6	TRBD2
TGTGCCAGCAGCCTAGTGGTCAGGAACACCGGGGAGCTGTTTTTT	CASSLVVRNTGELFF	TRBJ2-2	NA	TRBV7-2	NA
TGTGCCAGTAGTATAGAGGGCGCTTCGAGCTCCTACAATGAGCAGTTCTTC	CASSIEGASSSYNEQFF	TRBJ2-1	NA	TRBV19	NA
TGTGCCAGCAGTCGGACTAGCGGGAAAGAGACCCAGTACTTC	CASSRTSGKETQYF	TRBJ2-5	once	TRBV27	TRBD2
TGTGCCACCAGTGATTTTCGGGTTCAAGCGGGCCTCTACAATGAGCAGTTCTTC	CATSDFRVQAGLYNEQFF	TRBJ2-1	NA	TRBV24-1	NA
TGTGCCAGCAGTTACCGAGGCCATGAGCAGTTCTTC	CASSYRGHEQFF	TRBJ2-1	NA	TRBV6-5	NA
TGTGCCAGCAGTACAGGGTCCAGTCAGCCCCAGCATTTT	CASSTGSSQPQHF	TRBJ1-5	NA	TRBV6-5	NA